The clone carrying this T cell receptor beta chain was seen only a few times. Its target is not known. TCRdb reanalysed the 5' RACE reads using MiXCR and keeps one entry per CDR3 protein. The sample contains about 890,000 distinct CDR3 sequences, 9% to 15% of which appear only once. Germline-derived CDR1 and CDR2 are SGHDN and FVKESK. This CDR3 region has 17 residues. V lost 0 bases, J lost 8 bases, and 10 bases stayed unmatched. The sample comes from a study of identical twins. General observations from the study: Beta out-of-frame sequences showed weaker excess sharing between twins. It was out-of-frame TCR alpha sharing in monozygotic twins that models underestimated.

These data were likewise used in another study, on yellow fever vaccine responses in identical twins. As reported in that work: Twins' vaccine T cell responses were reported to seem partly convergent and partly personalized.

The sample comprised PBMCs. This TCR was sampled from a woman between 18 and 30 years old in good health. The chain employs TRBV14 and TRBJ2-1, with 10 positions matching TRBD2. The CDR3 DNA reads TGTGCCAGCAGCCAAGATGGGCCGGGACTAGCGATGCATGAGCAGTTCTTC. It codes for CASSQDGPGLAMHEQFF.